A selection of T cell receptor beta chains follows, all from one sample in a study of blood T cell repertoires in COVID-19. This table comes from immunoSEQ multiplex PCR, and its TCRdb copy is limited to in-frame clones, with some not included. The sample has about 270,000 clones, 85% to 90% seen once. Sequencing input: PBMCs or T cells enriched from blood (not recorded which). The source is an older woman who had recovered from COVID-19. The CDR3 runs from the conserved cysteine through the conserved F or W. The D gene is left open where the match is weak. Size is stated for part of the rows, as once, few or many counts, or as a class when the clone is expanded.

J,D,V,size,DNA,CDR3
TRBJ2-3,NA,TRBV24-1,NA,TGTGCCACCAGTGATACACGGGACACCCGGGGCACAGATACGCAGTATTTT,CATSDTRDTRGTDTQYF
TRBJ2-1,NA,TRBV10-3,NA,TGTGCCATCAGTCCCGAGGGGGGGTTCGGTGAGCAGTTCTTC,CAISPEGGFGEQFF
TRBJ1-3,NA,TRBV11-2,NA,TGTGCCAGCAGCTTAGTATCGCCGGGCTCTGGAAACACCATATATTTT,CASSLVSPGSGNTIYF
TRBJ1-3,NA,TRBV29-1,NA,TGCAGCGTTTTACCGGGATCGGCTGGAAACACCATATATTTT,CSVLPGSAGNTIYF
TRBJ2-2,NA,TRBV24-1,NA,TGTGCCACCAGCCGCGGAGAGAACACCGGGGAGCTGTTTTTT,CATSRGENTGELFF
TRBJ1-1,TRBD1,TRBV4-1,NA,TGCGCCAGCAGCCAAGGGGACAGGGGGCTTAGCACTGAAGCTTTCTTT,CASSQGDRGLSTEAFF
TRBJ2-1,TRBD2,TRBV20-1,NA,TGCAGTGCTAGTAATCTAGCGGGGGGGCATGAGCAGTTCTTC,CSASNLAGGHEQFF
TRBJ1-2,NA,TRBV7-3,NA,TGTGCCAGCAGCGCTGATAGATTCGATGGCTACACCTTC,CASSADRFDGYTF
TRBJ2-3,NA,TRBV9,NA,TGTGCCAGCACTTTTGCTAGTGCAGATACGCAGTATTTT,CASTFASADTQYF
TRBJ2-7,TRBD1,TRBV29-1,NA,TGCAGCGTTGGAAGGGGGACCGGGACAGGGTTCTACGAGCAGTACTTC,CSVGRGTGTGFYEQYF
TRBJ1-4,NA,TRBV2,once,TGTGCCAGCACTCAACAGGGTTGGTCAACTAATGAAAAACTGTTTTTT,CASTQQGWSTNEKLFF
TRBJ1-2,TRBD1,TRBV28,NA,TGTGCCAGCAGTTCAGGACAGGGTGTCGGCTATGGCTACACCTTC,CASSSGQGVGYGYTF
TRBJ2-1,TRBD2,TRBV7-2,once,TGTGCCAGCAGCCAGGGACTAGCGAGAGATGAGCAGTTCTTC,CASSQGLARDEQFF
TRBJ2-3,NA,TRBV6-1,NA,TGTGCCAGCAGTGAAGGGTCAGGGGTGGCAGATACGCAGTATTTT,CASSEGSGVADTQYF
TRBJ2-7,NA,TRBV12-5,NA,TGTGCTAGTGGTTTTCAGGGAGGCGAGCAGTACTTC,CASGFQGGEQYF
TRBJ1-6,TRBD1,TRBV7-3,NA,TGTGCCAGCAGCTTAACCGGGGGACAGGGAAATTCACCCCTCCACTTT,CASSLTGGQGNSPLHF
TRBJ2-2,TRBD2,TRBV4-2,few,TGTGCCAGCAGCCAAGCAATAGCGGGGGTCGCCGGGGAGCTGTTTTTT,CASSQAIAGVAGELFF
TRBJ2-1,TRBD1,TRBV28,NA,TGTGCCAGCAGCCCACCAGGGGGCGTCTCCTACAATGAGCAGTTCTTC,CASSPPGGVSYNEQFF
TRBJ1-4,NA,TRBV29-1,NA,TGCAGCGTTGCTGTTACTATTAATGAAAAACTGTTTTTT,CSVAVTINEKLFF
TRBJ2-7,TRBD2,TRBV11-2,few,TGTGCCAGCAGCCGGACTAGCGGGGGTCCCTACGAGCAGTACTTC,CASSRTSGGPYEQYF
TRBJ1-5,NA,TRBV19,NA,TGTGCCAGTAGATATAGCAATCAGCCCCAGCATTTT,CASRYSNQPQHF
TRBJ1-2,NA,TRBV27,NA,TGTGCCAGCAGTTTATCCCCGTGGGGGGGCTATGGCTACACCTTC,CASSLSPWGGYGYTF
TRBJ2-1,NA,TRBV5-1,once,TGCGCCAGCAGCTCTGATGACAGGTCTTACAATGAGCAGTTCTTC,CASSSDDRSYNEQFF
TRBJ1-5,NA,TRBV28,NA,TGTGCCAGCAGTCTCCAGGGGTTGTATCAGCCCCAGCATTTT,CASSLQGLYQPQHF